The clone carrying this TCR beta chain turned up a few times. Its antigen is as yet unknown. This entry comes from a study of CD8 T cell repertoires and HIV-1 epitope variants. Study overall: Each of Twenty-five Gag and Nef epitope peptides stimulated a separate culture. Tested: three Gag epitope families, Nef HW9 and YT9. Cultures ran 10 days, with IL-2, IL-7 and IL-15 added on days 3 and 7. Study-wide points: Most of the nine antigen-specific clonotypes appeared cross-reactive to autologous or escape variants.

Assay used: immunoSEQ multiplex PCR; TCRdb lists only in-frame clones, some missing. The sample carries a few thousand clones, around two thirds recorded once. CDR1 and CDR2 from the germline V gene are SGHVS and FNYEAQ. The CDR3 has 14 residues. Deletions cut 4 bases from V and 8 bases from J, with 17 bases between. Sequencing used cultured CD8+ T cells derived from PBMCs. This receptor was identified in a male donor with HIV. The rearrangement joins TRBV7-6 to TRBJ1-2; D gene uncertain. This CDR3 reads CASSYQESHGGYTF. The CDR3 bases are TGTGCCAGCAGCTACCAAGAGAGTCATGGAGGCTACACCTTC.